Below, one T cell receptor beta chain is given with its context. The antigen is unknown. Its ends do not fully match the called genes, so a read error is possible. For sequencing, patients were chosen who had shown expansion of CD8+CD57+ cells by flow cytometry. Receipt of therapy had not occurred in any patient by the time of blood sampling. This sample stems from a study of CD8+CD57+ T cells in acquired aplastic anemia. Overall study: Mean DNA quantity obtained from sorted CD4+ and CD8+ cells was around 2.9 ug. Findings and limits, study-wide: For CD8+ Simpson's diversity, patients and controls showed no significant difference. Shared by patients and controls, approximately 29 CD8+ CDR3s were abundant in patients.

Researchers used genomic DNA as the template to profile TCR beta VDJ and CDR3. Via MiXCR, TCRdb re-called the reads, giving one row per CDR3 protein. Of 310,000 or so distinct CDR3 sequences listed, 56% were seen once; the top ten hold 1% to 1.5%. The TCR comes from a human donor with aplastic anemia. The specimen sequenced was sorted CD4+, CD8+, or CD8+CD57+ T cells (not recorded which) from PBMCs.

CDR3 coding DNA: TGTGCCACCAGCAGATACAACACTGAAGCCTTCTTT. Amino acid sequence: CATSRYNTEAFF. This chain links TRBV15 with TRBJ1-1; D is undetermined. Germline V CDR1 and CDR2: LNHNV, YYDKDF (reference sequence). This CDR3 is built from 12 residues.